This entry lists 10 T cell receptor beta chains sequenced from one sample in a study of blood T cell repertoires in COVID-19 (TCRdb year 2020). The method behind the library was the immunoSEQ multiplex PCR assay. Sourced from immuneACCESS, this table was stored by TCRdb with only in-frame sequences that have V and J called. A share of the clones is absent; for the studies checked, an unresolved V gene accounts for under half, and the remainder has no known explanation. The sample table lists about 62,000 clones, over 75% of them with a count of one. The ten top clones hold 18% of the sample. Sequenced input: peripheral blood. All receptors derive from an older woman with COVID-19, enrolled during active disease.

This clone came up once. The J gene is TRBJ1-1, the V gene TRBV9; 8 nucleotides align to TRBD1. The germline gives CDR1 SGDLS, CDR2 YYNGEE. The ends lost 4 bases at V and 3 bases at J; junction bases unmatched: 8. The CDR3 totals 15 residues. The CDR3 reads CASSRGDRSDTEAFF. DNA of the CDR3: TGTGCCAGCAGCCGCGGGGACAGGAGTGACACTGAAGCTTTCTTT.

The rearrangement joins TRBV10-1 to TRBJ2-1, with 9 bases matching TRBD2. Germline lookup yields CDR1 WNHNN and CDR2 SYGVQD (reference sequence). V shed 2 bases, J shed 10 bases, and the junction held 12 bases outside the gene matches. This CDR3 contains 16 residues. DNA of the CDR3: TGCGCCAGCAGTGAGACTAGCGGGCCGGGTAGTGTAGAGCAGTTCTTC. Its translation is CASSETSGPGSVEQFF.

The chain has TRBV30 and TRBJ1-6; perhaps TRBD1 as D (6 bases). Per germline, CDR1 GTSNPN and CDR2 SVGIG (reference sequence). The CDR3 extends over 14 amino acids. The V gene lost 2 bases and the J gene lost 7 bases, with 12 bases spanning the gap. The CDR3 DNA is TGTGCCTGGAGTTTGGGGGCAGGGAATTCACCCCTCCACTTT. As protein: CAWSLGAGNSPLHF.

The chain couples TRBV6-5 to TRBJ2-7; 9 nucleotides align to TRBD1. Germline V gives CDR1 MNHEY, CDR2 SVGAGI. This CDR3 spans 15 amino acids. V was clipped by 8 bases and J by 4 bases; unmatched bases: 12. CDR3: CASHPAGTGRYEQYF. The CDR3 DNA sequence: TGTGCCAGCCATCCGGCCGGGACAGGGAGGTACGAGCAGTACTTC.

In its sample, this clone was seen a few times. J is TRBJ1-1 and V is TRBV19; D gene uncertain. Germline V lookup: CDR1 LNHDA, CDR2 SQIVND (reference sequence). The CDR3 extends over 14 amino acids. Trimming removed 1 base from V and 0 bases from J, with 6 bases in between. CDR3 region: CASSIAGMNTEAFF. CDR3 sequence (DNA): TGTGCCAGTAGTATAGCGGGAATGAACACTGAAGCTTTCTTT. Full variable domain (remainder filled in from reference TRBV19 and TRBJ1-1): DGGITQSPKYLFRKEGQNVTLSCEQNLNHDAMYWYRQDPGQGLRLIYYSQIVNDFQKGDIAEGYSVSREKKESFPLTVTSAQKNPTAFYLCASSIAGMNTEAFFGQGTRLTVV.

This chain connects TRBV19 to TRBJ1-2; TRBD1 matches at 9 bases. Germline V gene sequence: CDR1 LNHDA, CDR2 SQIVND (reference sequence). The length of the CDR3 is 14 residues. Losses at the gene ends were 3 bases for V and 4 bases for J; bases not matched to a gene: 3. The CDR3 is CASSMWTGVYGYTF. Written as DNA, the CDR3 is TGTGCCAGTAGTATGTGGACAGGGGTCTATGGCTACACCTTC.

The rearrangement links TRBV9 to TRBJ2-7; D unclear. CDR1 and CDR2 from the germline V gene are SGDLS and YYNGEE. V lost 0 bases and J lost 0, with 7 bases in between. This CDR3 has 14 amino acids. CDR3 DNA sequence: TGTGCCAGCAGCGTAGGCCCGAGCTCCTACGAGCAGTACTTC. Protein sequence: CASSVGPSSYEQYF.

The rearrangement links TRBV10-1 to TRBJ2-1; 7 nucleotides match TRBD1. Germline V CDR1 and CDR2: WNHNN, SYGVQD (reference sequence). With V trimmed by 5 bases and J by 5 bases, 6 bases remained unmatched. This CDR3 has 14 amino acids. The CDR3 nucleotides read TGCGCCAGCAGTATACAGGGGAACGACAATGAGCAGTTCTTC. The encoded protein is CASSIQGNDNEQFF.

This clone has a single count. The rearrangement uses TRBV6-6 and TRBJ2-1; possibly TRBD1 for D (6 bases). Trimming took off 6 bases at V and 3 bases at J, with 15 bases between the two ends. The CDR3 is 15 amino acids. Germline values: CDR1 MNHNY, CDR2 SVGAGI (reference sequence). The CDR3 region has the DNA TGTGCCAGCAGCTCCGGACAGACTGGCTACAATGAGCAGTTCTTC. Amino acid sequence: CASSSGQTGYNEQFF.

The rearrangement links TRBV13 to TRBJ1-5, with a weak D call TRBD1 (6 bases). The germline V and J ends were trimmed by 0 bases and 4 bases, with 13 bases remaining between them. CDR1 is PRHDT and CDR2 is FYEKMQ in the germline V gene (reference sequence). This CDR3 region has 16 residues. The CDR3 nucleotides are TGTGCCAGCAGCTTAGGCCCCGGCAGGGGTAATCAGCCCCAGCATTTT. Translation gives CASSLGPGRGNQPQHF.